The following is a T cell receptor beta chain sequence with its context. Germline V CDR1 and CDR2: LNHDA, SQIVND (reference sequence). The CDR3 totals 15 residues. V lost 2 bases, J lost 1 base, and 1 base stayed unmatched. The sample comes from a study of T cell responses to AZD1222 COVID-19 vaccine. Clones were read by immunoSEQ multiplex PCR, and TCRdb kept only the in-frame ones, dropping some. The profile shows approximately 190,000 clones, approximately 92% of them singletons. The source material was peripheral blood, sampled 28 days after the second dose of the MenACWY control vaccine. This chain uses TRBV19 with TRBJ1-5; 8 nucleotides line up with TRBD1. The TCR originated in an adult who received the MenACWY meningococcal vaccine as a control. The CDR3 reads CASSIQGASNQPQHF. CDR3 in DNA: TGTGCCAGTAGTATACAGGGGGCAAGCAATCAGCCCCAGCATTTT.